This is a list of T cell receptor beta chains from one sample in a study of breast tumors, draining lymph nodes, adjacent tissues. TCRdb processed the multiplex PCR reads anew with MiXCR; each CDR3 protein has one entry. The table records about 200,000 distinct CDR3 sequences, 30% to 35% of them present only once. Sequencing input: axillary lymph node tissue. These receptors were obtained from a female donor with breast cancer. Some clones in this sample may be carry-over from other donors' samples. Each CDR3 is given with its conserved first and last residue. The D gene is left open where the match is weak. Size tells how often a clone was seen (once, few, many) or the class of an expanded clone, and some rows leave it out.

J gene,clone size,D gene,V gene,CDR3 protein,CDR3 DNA
TRBJ1-2,many,NA,TRBV4-1,CASSQEGNYGYTF,TGCGCCAGCAGCCAAGAAGGTAACTATGGCTACACCTTC
TRBJ1-5,NA,NA,TRBV12-3/TRBV12-4,CASTRTSDTGAQHF,TGTGCCAGCACCAGGACTAGCGACACTGGAGCCCAGCATTTT
TRBJ1-2,NA,NA,TRBV12-5,CASGLVVDLYGYTF,TGTGCTAGTGGTTTGGTAGTCGACCTCTATGGCTACACCTTC
TRBJ2-7,many,NA,TRBV6-5,CASSYARDMSEQYF,TGTGCCAGCAGTTACGCCCGCGACATGTCCGAGCAGTACTTC
TRBJ2-3,many,NA,TRBV14,CASSQDLRAADTQYF,TGTGCCAGCAGCCAAGATCTGAGGGCCGCAGATACGCAGTATTTT
TRBJ2-2,many,NA,TRBV7-6,CASRLGAGELFF,TGTGCCAGCCGTCTGGGGGCCGGGGAGCTGTTTTTT
TRBJ2-6,many,TRBD1,TRBV19,CASNLGSGGAGANVLTF,TGTGCCAGTAATTTAGGGTCAGGGGGTGCTGGGGCCAACGTCCTGACTTTC
TRBJ2-1,many,TRBD2,TRBV7-9,CASLSGGDNEQFF,TGTGCCAGCCTTAGCGGGGGTGACAATGAGCAGTTCTTC
TRBJ1-5,many,NA,TRBV19,CASSSDRKNQPQHF,TGTGCCAGTAGTTCCGACAGGAAGAATCAGCCCCAGCATTTT
TRBJ1-5,once,NA,TRBV6-2/TRBV6-3,CASSSKGLSNQPQHF,TGTGCCAGCAGTTCAAAGGGGCTGAGCAATCAGCCCCAGCATTTT
TRBJ1-2,NA,NA,TRBV15,CATSLVRGTERYGYTF,TGTGCCACCAGCCTCGTTCGGGGTACGGAGCGCTATGGCTACACCTTC
TRBJ1-1,few,TRBD1,TRBV15,CATSRDRSRGRVNTEAFF,TGTGCCACCAGCAGAGATCGGAGTAGGGGGCGAGTGAACACTGAAGCTTTCTTT
TRBJ2-7,many,TRBD2,TRBV6-1,CASSEGTSGVEQYF,TGTGCCAGCAGTGAAGGGACTAGCGGGGTCGAGCAGTACTTC
TRBJ1-4,once,NA,TRBV7-9,CASSRGNSNEKLFF,TGTGCCAGCAGCAGAGGGAACAGCAATGAAAAACTGTTTTTT